In its sample, the clone carrying this T cell receptor beta chain was seen once. The trim removed 2 bases at V and 6 bases at J, leaving 8 bases unmatched. Per germline, CDR1 MNHEY and CDR2 SVGAGI. The CDR3 totals 16 residues. This sample was taken from a study of shared clonotypes between healthy human individuals. Genomic DNA of each subset was evenly split across several immunoSEQ plates. Method: immunoSEQ multiplex PCR; TCRdb's copy keeps in-frame clones and lacks some. The data hold approximately 2.4 million clones, with more than 90% observed a single time. The chain is built from TRBV6-5 and TRBJ2-7; the match to TRBD2 covers 12 bases. This clonotype originated in a man between 18 and 29 years old in good health. The sample taken for sequencing was naive CD4+ T cells sorted from blood. Subset given: CD45RA+ positively selected. CDR3 DNA: TGTGCCAGCAGTTACGCTAAGACTAGCGGGAGTCTCGAGCAGTACTTC. Amino acid sequence: CASSYAKTSGSLEQYF.